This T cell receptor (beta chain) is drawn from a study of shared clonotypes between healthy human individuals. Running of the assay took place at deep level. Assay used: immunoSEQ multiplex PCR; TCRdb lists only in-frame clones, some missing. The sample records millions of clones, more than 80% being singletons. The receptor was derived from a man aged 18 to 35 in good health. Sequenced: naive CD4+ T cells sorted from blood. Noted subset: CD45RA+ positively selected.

The CDR3 bases are TGTGCCAGCAGCCCCTGGACTAGCGGGAGTGGTTACGAGCAGTACTTC. Its protein product is CASSPWTSGSGYEQYF. J is TRBJ2-7 and V is TRBV7-2, with 13 bases lining up with TRBD2. Germline CDR1 reads SGHTA; CDR2 reads FQGNSA. This CDR3 spans 16 amino acids. V trimming: 5 bases; J trimming: 4 bases; junction bases outside the gene matches: 8.